This T cell receptor (beta chain) was identified in a study of cytomegalovirus exposure and HLA in healthy donors. General study findings and limits: Trimming of TCR beta V- and J-genes showed a link, identified in a later analysis, to a missense DCLRE1C variant. TCR association rates varied by HLA locus in a later analysis, with DRB1 highest and HLA-C lowest. An analysis done earlier found most TCR beta V segments productive about 87% or about 30% of the time.

The CDR3 has 13 amino acids. Germline V CDR1 and CDR2: ENHRY, SYGVKD. Trimming left V 7 bases short and J 5 bases short, with 12 bases between. It was with 60 Vbeta and 13 Jbeta primers that the PCR ran. The table came from immunoSEQ multiplex PCR; TCRdb's copy has only in-frame clones and leaves some out. The sample shows approximately 100,000 clones, over 65% of them seen only once. Remarks on this clone: Antigen: not known.

The chain joins TRBV10-3 to TRBJ2-1; maybe TRBD1 (6 bases). This TCR derives from a woman aged 40 to 49 in good health and CMV-seronegative. Sequencing used PBMCs. In nucleotides, the CDR3 is TGTGCCATCACTCAGGACAGAAACAATGAGCAGTTCTTC. Its translation is CAITQDRNNEQFF.